A single sample gave rise to the 9 T cell receptor beta chains below, sequenced in a study of blood T cell repertoires in COVID-19. Method: immunoSEQ multiplex PCR; TCRdb's copy keeps in-frame clones and lacks some. The sample has approximately 300,000 clones, roughly 87% seen once. The sequencing input was peripheral blood. The source is a woman aged 45-65 years who had recovered from COVID-19.

V is TRBV12-5 and J is TRBJ2-3; tentatively, D is TRBD1 (6 bases). The V gene lost 8 bases and the J gene lost 2 bases, with 11 bases spanning the gap. CDR1 LGHNT and CDR2 FRNRAP come from the germline V gene. The CDR3 has 13 residues. CDR3 loop: CASRTANTDTQYF. The CDR3 DNA sequence: TGTGCTAGTAGGACAGCCAACACAGATACGCAGTATTTT.

The chain links TRBV3-1 (or the pseudogene TRBV3-2) to TRBJ2-3; D not certain. V gave up 5 bases and J gave up 3 bases, with 9 bases separating them. The CDR3 covers 13 residues. Germline V lookup: CDR1 LGHDT, CDR2 YNNKEL (reference sequence). CDR3 in DNA: TGTGCCAGCAGCTTCTCAGGTACAGATACGCAGTATTTT. This sequence encodes CASSFSGTDTQYF.

This chain joins TRBV28 and TRBJ2-1; 7 nucleotides line up with TRBD2. V was clipped by 8 bases and J by 8 bases; unmatched bases: 9. Germline CDR1 and CDR2: MDHEN and SYDVKM. CDR3 size: 13 residues. The CDR3 protein is CASGTNRYDEQFF. The CDR3 DNA follows: TGTGCCAGCGGGACTAATCGCTATGATGAGCAGTTCTTC.

This sequence joins TRBV5-1 and TRBJ2-1; 8 bases match TRBD1. Germline V lookup: CDR1 SGHRS, CDR2 YFSETQ. CDR3 length: 14 amino acids. V was pared by 0 bases and J by 13 bases, with 9 bases of the junction left unmatched. This chain's CDR3 is CASSLGTGSLIQFF. DNA for the CDR3: TGCGCCAGCAGCTTGGGGACAGGGTCACTTATTCAGTTCTTC.

The chain uses TRBV3-1 (or the pseudogene TRBV3-2) and TRBJ1-2, with a tentative D call TRBD1 (5 bases). Germline CDR1 reads LGHDT; CDR2 reads YNNKEL (reference sequence). V gave up 0 bases and J gave up 1 base, with 9 bases separating them. The CDR3 runs to 15 residues. CDR3 bases: TGTGCCAGCAGCCAAGATTGGACATATAACTATGGCTACACCTTC. It is translated as CASSQDWTYNYGYTF.

The chain couples TRBV6-2 or TRBV6-3 to TRBJ2-1, with 10 bases aligning to TRBD2. Trimming took 4 bases from V and 14 from J; bases not matched to a gene: 5. This CDR3 comprises 12 residues. Germline CDR1 and CDR2: MNHEY and SVGEGT. The CDR3 sequence: CASSLPGLAKFF. In DNA form, the CDR3 reads TGTGCCAGCAGTTTACCGGGACTAGCGAAGTTCTTC.

This clone has just a few counts. The chain employs TRBV14 and TRBJ2-1; no clear D gene. The V gene's germline CDR1 is SGHDN and CDR2 FVKESK. The CDR3 has 11 residues. Trimming took 8 bases from V and 8 from J, leaving 10 bases between them. The CDR3 bases are TGTGCCAGCGCGCAGAGGCATGAGCAGTTCTTC. This translates into CASAQRHEQFF.

The chain is built from TRBV4-3 and TRBJ2-3; 9 bases line up with TRBD2. The germline V gene has CDR1 LGHNA and CDR2 YSLEER. The CDR3 sequence is 17 residues long. Trimming took 4 bases from V and 0 from J; bases not matched to a gene: 8. The CDR3 DNA reads as TGCGCCAGCAGCCTAAGGGCGGCGGGGGGGAGCACAGATACGCAGTATTTT. Translated, it gives CASSLRAAGGSTDTQYF.

This clone was observed once. This chain connects TRBV27 to TRBJ1-5; D is possibly TRBD1 (5 bases). Looked up from germline, CDR1 is MNHEY and CDR2 is SMNVEV (reference sequence). The ends were cut back, 6 bases at V and 6 bases at J, with 9 bases in the middle. The CDR3 length is 12 residues. CDR3 residues: CASRRGGQPQHF. In nucleotides, the CDR3 is TGTGCCAGCAGAAGGGGAGGTCAGCCCCAGCATTTT.